The entry below gives a single T cell receptor (beta chain) sequence along with its context. The sample originates from a study of response to subunit inactivated influenza vaccine. Germline lookup yields CDR1 SGHRS and CDR2 YFSETQ. V trimming: 4 bases; J trimming: 7 bases; junction bases outside the gene matches: 7. CDR3 length: 15 amino acids. TCRdb re-called the RT-PCR reads through MiXCR, storing one row per CDR3 protein. The sample lists hundreds of thousands of distinct CDR3 sequences, roughly 12% occurring once. These same data were also listed under a study on T cells expressing NK-cell markers. That work states: 5'RACE template switching with UMIs produced the TCR beta cDNA.

The chain couples TRBV5-1 to TRBJ2-1; 11 bases are shared with TRBD2. Material: PBMCs from blood, obtained on the day of vaccination. This receptor was obtained from a man in his forties or fifties who received an inactivated influenza vaccine. CDR3 coding DNA: TGCGCCAGCAGCACCACTAGCGGGGGACGAAATGAGCAGTTCTTC. Translating gives CASSTTSGGRNEQFF.